Sequencing of this T cell receptor (beta chain) was carried out in a study of blood T cell repertoires in COVID-19. Study-wide context: Sources were T cells, B-cell-depleted T cells, or PBMCs; the material itself was cDNA or gDNA.

Clones were sequenced by immunoSEQ multiplex PCR, and TCRdb holds only the in-frame ones, with some missing. The data hold roughly 100,000 clones, with about 85% observed a single time. This CDR3 region has 15 residues. Unmatched junction bases numbered 11, after V lost 5 bases and J lost 7 bases. CDR1 SEHNR and CDR2 FQNEAQ come from the germline V gene (reference sequence). Input material: peripheral blood. This chain connects TRBV7-9 to TRBJ2-1; TRBD1 matches at 7 bases. The sequence derives from a woman in her fifties or sixties with COVID-19, enrolled during active disease. Here the CDR3 DNA reads TGTGCCAGCAGCCCAATGGTGGCAGGGGGTAATGAGCAGTTCTTC. Protein sequence: CASSPMVAGGNEQFF.